This passage covers 6 T cell receptor beta chains from one sample sequenced in a study of T cell responses to AZD1222 COVID-19 vaccine. Produced via immunoSEQ multiplex PCR; TCRdb's table is partial and in-frame only. In the table there are 160,000 or so clones, 85% to 90% of which are singletons. Sequencing was performed on peripheral blood, taken on day 0 of AZD1222 vaccination. The origin of the receptors is an adult in good health.

The chain uses TRBV5-1 and TRBJ2-4, with D possibly matching TRBD2 (6 bases). V dropped 0 bases and J dropped 1 base, with 11 bases sitting between them. Germline V gene data show CDR1 as SGHRS and CDR2 as YFSETQ. CDR3 length: 16 amino acids. CDR3 bases: TGCGCCAGCAGCTTGGCGGAGGGAAGGGCCAAAAACATTCAGTACTTC. This sequence encodes CASSLAEGRAKNIQYF.

The chain employs TRBV24-1 and TRBJ2-1, with D perhaps TRBD1 or TRBD2 (6 bases each). The CDR3 has 15 residues. In germline, CDR1 is KGHDR, CDR2 SFDVKD. V lost 8 bases to trimming and J lost 5 bases, with 18 bases between them. The CDR3 loop reads CATTGAGAQDNEQFF. CDR3 DNA sequence: TGTGCCACCACGGGGGCAGGGGCGCAGGACAATGAGCAGTTCTTC.

This chain joins TRBV7-8 and TRBJ1-6; 10 bases align to TRBD1. The CDR3 has 14 residues. The V gene end was trimmed by 5 bases and the J gene end by 10 bases; junction bases not matched to a gene: 5. Per germline, CDR1 SGHVS and CDR2 FQNEAQ. CDR3 region: CASSNRDRGSPLHF. The CDR3, as DNA: TGTGCCAGCAGCAACCGGGACAGGGGCTCACCCCTCCACTTT.

This clone appeared a few times. The gene calls are TRBV6-5 and TRBJ1-4; D may be TRBD1 (5 bases). The CDR3 has 14 residues. Looked up from germline, CDR1 is MNHEY and CDR2 is SVGAGI. V lost 7 bases, J lost 6 bases, and 15 bases lay in between. CDR3 nucleotide sequence: TGTGCCAGCACCCGCAGGGTCCGGGATGAAAAACTGTTTTTT. The encoded protein is CASTRRVRDEKLFF.

Only one count was recorded for this clone. This chain uses TRBV20-1 with TRBJ2-3; TRBD2 aligns across 8 bases. CDR3 length equals 14 residues. Germline CDR1 DFQATT, CDR2 SNEGSKA (reference sequence). Trimming took 3 bases from V and 7 from J; bases not matched to a gene: 9. The CDR3 DNA reads TGCAGTGCTAGTTCGGGGGGGCCCGTTTATACGCAGTATTTT. This translates into CSASSGGPVYTQYF.

A single count supports this clone. V is TRBV19 and J is TRBJ1-6, with D unclear. V was clipped by 11 bases and J by 0 bases, with 11 bases between them. The CDR3 sequence is 14 residues long. Germline values: CDR1 LNHDA, CDR2 SQIVND (reference sequence). The CDR3 reads CASLFSSYNSPLHF. CDR3 nucleotide sequence: TGTGCCTCCCTTTTTAGCTCCTATAATTCACCCCTCCACTTT.